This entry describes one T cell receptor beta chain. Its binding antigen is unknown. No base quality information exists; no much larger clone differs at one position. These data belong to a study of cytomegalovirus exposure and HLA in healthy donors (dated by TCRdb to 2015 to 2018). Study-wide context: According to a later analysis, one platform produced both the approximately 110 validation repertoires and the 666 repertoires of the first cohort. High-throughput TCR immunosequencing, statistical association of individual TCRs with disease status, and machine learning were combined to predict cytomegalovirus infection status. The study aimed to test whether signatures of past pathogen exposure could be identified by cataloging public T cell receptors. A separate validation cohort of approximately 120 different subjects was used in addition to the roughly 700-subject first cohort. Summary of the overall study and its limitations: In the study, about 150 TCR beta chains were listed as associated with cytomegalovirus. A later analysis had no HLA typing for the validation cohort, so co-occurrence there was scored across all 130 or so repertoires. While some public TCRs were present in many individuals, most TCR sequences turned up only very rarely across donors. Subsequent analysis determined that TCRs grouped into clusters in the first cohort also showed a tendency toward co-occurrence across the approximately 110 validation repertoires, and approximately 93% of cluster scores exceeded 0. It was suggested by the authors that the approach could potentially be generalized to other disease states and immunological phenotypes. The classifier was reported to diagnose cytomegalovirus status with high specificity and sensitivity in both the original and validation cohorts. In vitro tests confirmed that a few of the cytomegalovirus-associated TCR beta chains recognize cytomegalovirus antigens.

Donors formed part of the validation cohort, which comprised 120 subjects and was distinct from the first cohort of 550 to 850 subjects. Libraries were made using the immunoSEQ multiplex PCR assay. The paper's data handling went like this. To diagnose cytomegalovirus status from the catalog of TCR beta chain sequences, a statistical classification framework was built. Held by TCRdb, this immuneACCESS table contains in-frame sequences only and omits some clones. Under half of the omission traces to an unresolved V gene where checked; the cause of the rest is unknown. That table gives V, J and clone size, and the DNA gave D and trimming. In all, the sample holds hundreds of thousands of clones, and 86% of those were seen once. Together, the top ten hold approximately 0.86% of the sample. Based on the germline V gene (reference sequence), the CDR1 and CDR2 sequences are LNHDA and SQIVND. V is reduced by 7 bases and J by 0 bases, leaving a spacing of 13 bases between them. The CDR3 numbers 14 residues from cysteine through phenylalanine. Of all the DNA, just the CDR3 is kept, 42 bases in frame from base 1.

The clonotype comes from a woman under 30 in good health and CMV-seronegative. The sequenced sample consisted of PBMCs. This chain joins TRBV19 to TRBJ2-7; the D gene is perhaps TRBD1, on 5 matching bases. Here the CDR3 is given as CASTKDIHSYEQYF. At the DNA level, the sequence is TGTGCCAGTACGAAGGACATTCACTCCTACGAGCAGTACTTC.